This TCR beta chain derives from a study of T cell repertoires in cytomegalovirus infection. Study information: Recently identified HLA-C-restricted CMV epitopes were among the peptides used. Signatures in public TCR beta sequences pointed to both CMV infection and matching HLA type. Study outcomes and limitations: CMV-specific TCR beta clonotypes restricted by HLA-C dominated the ex vivo response.

Trimming cost V 5 bases and J 5 bases; bases outside gene matches: 13. CDR3 length: 16 amino acids. The germline V gene has CDR1 SGHAT and CDR2 FQDESV (reference sequence). TCRdb analysed the reads with MiXCR anew, one entry per CDR3 protein. The sample consists of about 63,000 distinct CDR3 sequences, 20% of them appearing once. As to this clonotype: The antigen is unknown.

The sequence was collected from a human donor in good health (CMV status not recorded). Some clones in this sample may be carry-over from other donors' samples. The specimen was CD8+ T cells from cultured PBMCs, collected from culture after CMV antigen stimulation. The chain is built from TRBV11-1 and TRBJ1-2; 8 bases line up with TRBD1. The CDR3 spells CASSKGTGFTAYGYTF. The DNA of the CDR3 is TGTGCCAGCAGCAAGGGGACAGGATTCACGGCTTATGGCTACACCTTC. The full variable domain, with the rest looked up from reference TRBV11-1 and TRBJ1-2, is EAEVAQSPRYKITEKSQAVAFWCDPISGHATLYWYRQILGQGPELLVQFQDESVVDDSQLPKDRFSAERLKGVDSTLKIQPAELGDSAMYLCASSKGTGFTAYGYTFGSGTRLTVV.